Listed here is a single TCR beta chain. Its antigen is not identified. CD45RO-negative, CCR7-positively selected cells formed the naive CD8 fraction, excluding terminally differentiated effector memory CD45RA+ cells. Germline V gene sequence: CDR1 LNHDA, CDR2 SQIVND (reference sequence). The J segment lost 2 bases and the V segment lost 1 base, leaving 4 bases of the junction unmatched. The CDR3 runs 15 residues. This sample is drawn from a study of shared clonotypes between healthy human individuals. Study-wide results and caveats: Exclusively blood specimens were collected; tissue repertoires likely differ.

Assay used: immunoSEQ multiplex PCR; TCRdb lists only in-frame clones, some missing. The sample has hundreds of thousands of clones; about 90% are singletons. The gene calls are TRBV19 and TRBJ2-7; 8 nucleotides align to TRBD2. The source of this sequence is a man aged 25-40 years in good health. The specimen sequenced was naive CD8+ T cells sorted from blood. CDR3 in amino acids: CASSIVSGGTYEQYF. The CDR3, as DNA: TGTGCCAGTAGTATAGTGTCGGGAGGGACCTACGAGCAGTACTTC.